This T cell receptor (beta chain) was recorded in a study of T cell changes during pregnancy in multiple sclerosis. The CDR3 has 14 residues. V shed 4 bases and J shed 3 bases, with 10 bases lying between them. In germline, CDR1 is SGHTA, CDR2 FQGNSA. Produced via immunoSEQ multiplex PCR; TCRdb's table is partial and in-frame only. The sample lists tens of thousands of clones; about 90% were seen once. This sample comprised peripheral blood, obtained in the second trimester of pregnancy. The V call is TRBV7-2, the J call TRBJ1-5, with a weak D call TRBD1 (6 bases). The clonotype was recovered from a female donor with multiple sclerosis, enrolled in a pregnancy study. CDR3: CASSSDSLNQPQHF. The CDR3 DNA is TGTGCCAGCAGCTCGGACAGCCTCAATCAGCCCCAGCATTTT.